Detailed here is one T cell receptor (beta chain). The target antigen is unknown. These data are taken from a study of CD8 T cells in ankylosing spondylitis. Germline assignment: CDR1 LNHNV and CDR2 YYDKDF (reference sequence). Trimming left V 1 base short and J 7 bases short, with 22 bases between. The CDR3 is 18 residues long. Study-wide findings and caveats: Apparently characteristic of ankylosing spondylitis blood was a TCR beta motif (roughly eight highly homologous variants). Within peripheral blood, clones linked to disease were CD8+ and relatively rare. The study looked at matched synovial fluid samples from ankylosing spondylitis patients. Disease-linked clones were reported to be significantly enriched there. In reactive arthritis synovial fluid and blood, some motif variants had been reported before.

Quantitative 5'-RACE with molecular barcodes generated TCR beta libraries. MiXCR was run by TCRdb on the 5' RACE reads, yielding one entry per CDR3 protein. The sample consists of hundreds of thousands of distinct CDR3 sequences, 10% to 15% of them appearing once. The chain employs TRBV15 and TRBJ2-2; unclear D gene. The receptor was isolated from a male donor with ankylosing spondylitis. The sample comprised blood, either unsorted or a sorted T cell fraction (not recorded which). CDR3 nucleotides: TGTGCCACCAGCAGAGTAGGATACACCGGTGGTTCTGGCGGGGAGCTGTTTTTT. Amino acid sequence: CATSRVGYTGGSGGELFF.